Below, one T cell receptor beta chain is given with its context. These data come from a study of T cell changes during pregnancy in multiple sclerosis. Method: immunoSEQ multiplex PCR; TCRdb's copy keeps in-frame clones and lacks some. The table includes 45,000 or so clones, 80% to 90% detected once. Material: peripheral blood, obtained in the first trimester of pregnancy. The clonotype originates from a female donor with multiple sclerosis, enrolled in a pregnancy study.

This chain's CDR3 is CASSAPDRVGEKLFF. The DNA of the CDR3 is TGTGCCAGTAGTGCTCCGGACAGGGTGGGTGAAAAACTGTTTTTT. The genes are TRBV19 and TRBJ1-4; 8 bases line up with TRBD1. The J segment lost 7 bases and the V segment lost 5 bases, leaving 9 bases of the junction unmatched. This CDR3 is 15 amino acids long. CDR1 and CDR2 from the germline V gene are LNHDA and SQIVND (reference sequence).